What follows describes a single T cell receptor (beta chain). Which antigen it targets is not known. No base qualities exist here, and no much larger clone lies one base off it. In the first month after transplant, blood samples were collected up to 4 times, and after that at least monthly when available. This sample is part of a study of graft-versus-host responses after intestinal transplantation (dated by TCRdb to the early 2020s). Background on the whole study: Multivisceral, liver-intestinal, or isolated intestinal transplants were received by the recipients. Bulk TCR-beta CDR3 sequencing was used to track graft-versus-host and host-versus-graft alloreactive T cell clones in the graft, circulation and bone marrow after intestinal transplantation. Every recipient was given anti-thymocyte globulin induction, followed by roughly 3 years of maintenance tacrolimus and steroids. A peak of at least 4% donor T cells among recipient peripheral blood mononuclear cells was the definition used for donor T cell macrochimerism. A cohort of under 30 intestinal transplant recipients, including one retransplant, was enrolled, and a few patients lacking pretransplant specimens were excluded. Alloreactive clones were identified by sequencing pre-transplant mixed lymphocyte reaction products and comparing these products with unstimulated pre-transplant donor and recipient T cells. Samples from three later patients were sequenced in-house on an Illumina MiSeq with MiXCR processing rather than by the commercial service.

V is reduced by 1 base and J by 10 bases, leaving a spacing of 13 bases between them. CDR1 and CDR2 (SGHTA, FQGNSA) derive from the germline V gene. The cysteine opens and the phenylalanine closes a CDR3 of 13 amino acids. The sequence is cut down to CDR3 DNA, 39 bases in frame from base 1. The receptor library was made with the immunoSEQ multiplex PCR assay. High-throughput TCR-beta CDR3 sequencing of genomic DNA from most patients was performed by Adaptive Biotechnologies. Processing in the source paper ran as follows. Adaptive's ImmunoSEQ software was the source of the TCR sequencing data for approximately 18 patients, while three other patients were processed with MiXCR and VDJtools. CDR3 nucleotide sequences shared between donor and recipient were removed because the origin of such sequences could not be assigned. To be classed as alloreactive, a clone needed at least 2-fold expansion over unstimulated cells and a minimum CFSE-low frequency of 0.002% (template counts) or 0.001% (read counts). Clones were considered mappable if detected in sequenced pre-transplant spleen, lymph node, or MLR CFSE-low populations of the donor or recipient. Cumulative frequency of alloreactive clones was calculated as a percentage of all sequences weighted by copy number. The source is immuneACCESS, and TCRdb retained only in-frame sequences with V and J called. Part of the clones is not carried over; for the studies checked, unresolved V genes explain less than half of this, and the remainder is unexplained. V, J and clone size derive from that table, while D and trimming were established from the DNA sequence. A total of roughly 60,000 clones appear in this sample, under 95% of them only once. The ten largest clones represent 2.7% of the sample.

General findings and caveats noted by the study authors: Conclusions were limited by the relatively low number and heterogeneity of intestinal transplant patients. In patients with donor T cell macrochimerism, the allografts had high GvH to HvG T cell clonal ratios. GvH clones were detected in recipient bone marrow, and some of these GvH clones were observed earlier in ileal mucosa or blood, consistent with an intestinal mucosal origin. Peak levels of circulating GvH clones were associated with declines in HvG clones early after transplant.

The sequence links TRBV7-2 to TRBJ1-1, and the D gene may be TRBD1, 6 bases matching. This TCR came from a human patient who received an intestinal transplant, so some T cells may come from the graft donor. The input for sequencing was PBMCs, taken around 120 days after intestinal transplantation. The sequence in DNA is TGTGCCAGCAGCTTAGTTAGGGGGGAAAGAGCTTTCTTT. Translated, it reads CASSLVRGERAFF.